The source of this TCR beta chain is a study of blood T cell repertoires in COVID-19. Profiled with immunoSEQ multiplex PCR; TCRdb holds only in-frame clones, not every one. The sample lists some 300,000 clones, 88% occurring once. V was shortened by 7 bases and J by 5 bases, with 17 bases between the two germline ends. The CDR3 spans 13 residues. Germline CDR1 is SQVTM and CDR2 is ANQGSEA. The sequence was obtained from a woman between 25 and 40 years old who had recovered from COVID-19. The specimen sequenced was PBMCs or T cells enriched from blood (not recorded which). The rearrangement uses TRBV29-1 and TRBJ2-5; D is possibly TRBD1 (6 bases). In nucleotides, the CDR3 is TGCAGCGCTAGCTCACAGGGTAGTGAGACCCAGTACTTC. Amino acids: CSASSQGSETQYF.